These 21 T cell receptor beta chains share one sample of origin, sequenced in a study of T cell responses to AZD1222 COVID-19 vaccine. TCRdb keeps only in-frame clones here, not all; method: immunoSEQ multiplex PCR. This sample has about 150,000 clones; about 87% occur once, and the top ten carry around 3.2%. This specimen consisted of peripheral blood, obtained on day 0 of AZD1222 vaccination. Source of these receptors: an adult in good health.

This clone appeared a few times. The chain carries TRBV6-2 or TRBV6-3 and TRBJ2-1, with D hard to call. V lost 6 bases, J lost 5 bases, and 14 bases lay in between. The CDR3 spans 14 residues. Germline V CDR1 and CDR2: MNHEY, SVGEGT. The CDR3 DNA reads TGTGCCAGCAGCGAGCCCTTCGGAGACAATGAGCAGTTCTTC. Its protein product is CASSEPFGDNEQFF.

The V gene is TRBV5-1, the J gene TRBJ2-5, with 12 positions matching TRBD2. The CDR3 runs 17 residues. V was clipped by 0 bases and J by 3 bases; unmatched bases: 6. CDR1 is SGHRS and CDR2 is YFSETQ in the germline V gene. The CDR3 sequence: CASSLVATSGGKETQYF. The CDR3 region has the DNA TGCGCCAGCAGCTTGGTCGCGACTAGCGGGGGAAAAGAGACCCAGTACTTC.

This chain links TRBV3-1 (or the pseudogene TRBV3-2) with TRBJ1-6, with D possibly being TRBD1 (5 bases). Germline CDR1 LGHDT, CDR2 YNNKEL (reference sequence). This CDR3 is built from 15 residues. V was clipped by 2 bases and J by 4 bases, with 9 bases between them. This CDR3 reads CASSQTSGYNSPLHF. The CDR3 coding sequence is TGTGCCAGCAGCCAAACGTCAGGGTATAATTCACCCCTCCACTTT.

The chain carries TRBV7-2 and TRBJ1-6, with 7 bases matching TRBD1. Looked up from germline, CDR1 is SGHTA and CDR2 is FQGNSA. CDR3 length: 14 residues. The ends lost 1 base at V and 10 bases at J; junction bases unmatched: 4. The CDR3 sequence: CASSLGAGGSPLHF. CDR3 in DNA: TGTGCCAGCAGCTTAGGCGCAGGGGGATCACCCCTCCACTTT.

This sequence joins TRBV29-1 and TRBJ2-7; D perhaps matches TRBD2 (6 bases). CDR3 length equals 12 residues. The germline V gene encodes CDR1 SQVTM and CDR2 ANQGSEA. The V gene lost 0 bases and the J gene lost 9 bases, with 12 bases spanning the gap. CDR3 sequence reads: CSVEESSEGQYF. CDR3 nucleotide sequence: TGCAGCGTTGAAGAGTCTAGCGAGGGGCAGTACTTC.

The chain links TRBV11-2 to TRBJ1-1; D uncertain. The CDR3 runs 15 residues. Germline V gene lookup returns CDR1 SGHAT and CDR2 FQNNGV. Trimming took off 0 bases at V and 1 base at J, with 9 bases between the two ends. The CDR3 loop is CASSLERVANTEAFF. DNA for the CDR3: TGTGCCAGCAGCTTAGAACGGGTGGCGAACACTGAAGCTTTCTTT.

The genes are TRBV6-5 and TRBJ2-7, with D perhaps being TRBD1 or TRBD2 (5 bases each). Trimming pared 6 bases from V and 6 bases from J, leaving 15 bases between. CDR3 length: 13 amino acids. Germline V gives CDR1 MNHEY, CDR2 SVGAGI. CDR3 loop: CASRLRDGGEQYF. CDR3 sequence (DNA): TGTGCCAGCAGACTCCGGGACGGAGGCGAGCAGTACTTC.

The rearrangement links TRBV5-4 to TRBJ2-2; TRBD2 matches 10 bases. V lost 6 bases to trimming and J lost 3 bases; unmatched junction nucleotides: 8. The germline CDR1 and CDR2 sequences are SGHNT and YYREEE (reference sequence). This CDR3 has 16 residues. In DNA, the CDR3 is TGTGCCAGCACCTCAATAGCGGGGGGTTACACCGGGGAGCTGTTTTTT. This codes for CASTSIAGGYTGELFF.

The rearrangement links TRBV24-1 to TRBJ1-2; 8 bases are shared with TRBD1. The V and J ends lost 5 bases and 2 bases, in that order; junction bases with no gene match: 6. From germline, CDR1 is KGHDR and CDR2 SFDVKD. The length of the CDR3 is 15 residues. The CDR3 is CATSVSTGGNYGYTF. The CDR3 DNA sequence: TGTGCCACCAGTGTTTCAACAGGGGGGAACTATGGCTACACCTTC.

The V gene is TRBV9, the J gene TRBJ1-4; D gene uncertain. The CDR3 runs 14 residues. V was cut by 0 bases and J by 5 bases, with 8 bases left in between. The germline V gene has CDR1 SGDLS and CDR2 YYNGEE. As DNA, the CDR3 is TGTGCCAGCAGCGTAGACGTTCTGAATGAAAAACTGTTTTTT. Its protein is CASSVDVLNEKLFF.

This rearrangement joins TRBV13 to TRBJ1-4, with a weak D call TRBD1 (6 bases). V gave up 2 bases and J gave up 5 bases, with 9 bases separating them. Per the germline V gene, CDR1 is PRHDT and CDR2 is FYEKMQ (reference sequence). CDR3 length: 14 amino acids. For the CDR3, the DNA is TGTGCCAGCAGCTTACGACAGGCGAATGAAAAACTGTTTTTT. This encodes CASSLRQANEKLFF.

This chain links TRBV28 with TRBJ1-2; D is undetermined. V lost 6 bases and J 1 base, leaving 9 bases between the germline ends. The CDR3 has 13 residues. In germline, CDR1 is MDHEN, CDR2 SYDVKM. For the CDR3, the DNA is TGTGCCAGCAGGAAAGGGAGTAACTATGGCTACACCTTC. Translated, it gives CASRKGSNYGYTF.

This rearrangement joins TRBV5-4 to TRBJ2-3; D may be TRBD2 (6 bases). The ends were cut back, 1 base at V and 2 bases at J, with 14 bases in the middle. From germline, CDR1 is SGHNT and CDR2 YYREEE (reference sequence). The CDR3 has 16 residues. CDR3 DNA: TGTGCCAGCAGCTTGTGGTCGGGGGAGCACACAGATACGCAGTATTTT. As protein: CASSLWSGEHTDTQYF.

This clone was found many times. The chain is built from TRBV2 and TRBJ1-1; 8 bases agree with TRBD1. Germline V gene sequence: CDR1 SNHLY, CDR2 FYNNEI. This CDR3 comprises 15 residues. V was pared by 6 bases and J by 5 bases, with 11 bases of the junction left unmatched. The CDR3 loop reads CASSDFGQGGTEAFF. Here the CDR3 DNA reads TGTGCCAGCAGCGACTTCGGACAGGGTGGAACTGAAGCTTTCTTT.

This chain joins TRBV10-3 and TRBJ2-1; D uncertain. Trimming left V 4 bases short and J 5 bases short, with 15 bases between. Germline CDR1 and CDR2: ENHRY and SYGVKD. This CDR3 contains 15 residues. The CDR3: CAISASGLGDNEQFF. In nucleotides, the CDR3 is TGTGCCATCAGTGCCTCGGGTTTGGGTGACAATGAGCAGTTCTTC.

CDR3 amino acids: CSVRLTGVFTEQYF. The DNA of the CDR3 is TGCAGCGTTAGGTTGACGGGGGTGTTCACGGAGCAGTACTTC. This sequence joins TRBV29-1 and TRBJ2-7, with D possibly matching TRBD2 (6 bases). V lost 5 bases and J 7 bases, leaving 21 bases between the germline ends. This CDR3 is 14 amino acids long. The germline V gene encodes CDR1 SQVTM and CDR2 ANQGSEA.

V is TRBV3-1 (or the pseudogene TRBV3-2) and J is TRBJ1-4; maybe TRBD1 (5 bases). Germline V CDR1 and CDR2: LGHDT, YNNKEL (reference sequence). Trimming stripped 3 bases from V and 8 bases from J, with 10 bases between. CDR3 size: 13 residues. This chain's CDR3 is CASSHRAREKLFF. For the CDR3, the DNA is TGTGCCAGCAGCCACAGGGCGAGGGAAAAACTGTTTTTT.

The rearrangement joins TRBV5-4 to TRBJ2-3; 11 nucleotides agree with TRBD2. Trimming cost V 0 bases and J 8 bases; bases outside gene matches: 5. Germline CDR1 and CDR2: SGHNT and YYREEE (reference sequence). The CDR3 consists of 15 residues. The CDR3 nucleotides are TGTGCCAGCAGCTTGGTAGCGGGGGGGCCCGGTACGCAGTATTTT. Translating gives CASSLVAGGPGTQYF.

The V and J genes are TRBV20-1 and TRBJ1-3, with D possibly TRBD1 on 5 matching bases. The CDR3 is 13 amino acids. Germline V lookup: CDR1 DFQATT, CDR2 SNEGSKA (reference sequence). V lost 3 bases and J 2 bases, leaving 8 bases between the germline ends. DNA for the CDR3: TGCAGTGCTAGTCGGGGGACTGGAAACACCATATATTTT. Translation: CSASRGTGNTIYF.

The CDR3 sequence: CASSSGTAYGYTF. CDR3 DNA: TGTGCCAGCAGCAGCGGGACAGCCTATGGCTACACCTTC. The gene calls are TRBV7-9 and TRBJ1-2; the match to TRBD1 covers 7 bases. CDR1 and CDR2 from the germline V gene are SEHNR and FQNEAQ (reference sequence). Trimming at V came to 5 bases and at J to 4 bases, leaving 4 bases not matched to a gene. The length of the CDR3 is 13 residues.

The chain joins TRBV28 to TRBJ1-6; 9 bases align to TRBD1. The CDR3 totals 13 residues. CDR1 MDHEN and CDR2 SYDVKM come from the germline V gene. V was pared by 4 bases and J by 14 bases, with 6 bases of the junction left unmatched. In DNA, the CDR3 is TGTGCCAGCAGTTCGGGACAGGGTTTCGCCCTCCACTTT. It encodes CASSSGQGFALHF.